This TCR beta chain is drawn from a study of blood T cell repertoires in COVID-19. V lost 3 bases, J lost 6 bases, and 8 bases stayed unmatched. Germline V lookup: CDR1 DFQATT, CDR2 SNEGSKA (reference sequence). The CDR3 contains 14 residues. Those who participated ranged in age from about 18 to 89 years and resided in approximately 26 US areas. Original processing methods: Estimation of nucleated cell counts relied on the amplification of reference gene primers. Sequenced by immunoSEQ multiplex PCR; TCRdb stores in-frame clones only, minus some. Clone size and V and J calls were adopted from that table, with D and trimming inferred from the DNA. This sample yields roughly 230,000 clones, of which 70% to 90% are seen a single time; 5% to 8% belongs to the top ten.

Sequenced sample: PBMCs or T cells enriched from blood (not recorded which). The chain recombines TRBV20-1 with TRBJ1-5; 7 nucleotides line up with TRBD1. The TCR sequence derives from a woman between 50 and 59 years old who had been exposed to COVID-19. In DNA form, the CDR3 reads TGCAGTGCTAGTATGGGACAGAGGAGTCAGCCCCAGCATTTT. The encoded protein is CSASMGQRSQPQHF.